Shown below are 30 T cell receptor beta chains from a single sample sequenced in a study of type 1 and type 2 diabetes patients. PCR was run on genomic DNA. The TCR beta CDR3 region was amplified using 30 forward and 13 reverse primers. One entry per CDR3 protein results from TCRdb running MiXCR on the multiplex PCR reads. The sample has fewer than 300,000 distinct CDR3 sequences; 45% to 60% are singletons. The sequencing input was peripheral blood mononuclear cells (PBMCs). All receptors derive from a man between 18 and 29 years old with type 2 diabetes.

This chain connects TRBV25-1 to TRBJ2-5; D remains unclear. The CDR3 is 11 amino acids. V was cut by 8 bases and J by 5 bases, with 9 bases left in between. In germline, CDR1 is MGHDK, CDR2 SYGVNS. Here the CDR3 reads CASRIGETQYF. CDR3 in DNA: TGTGCCAGCCGCATCGGGGAGACCCAGTACTTC.

The chain combines TRBV4-1 with TRBJ1-4; 9 bases map to TRBD1. Unmatched junction bases numbered 6, after V lost 0 bases and J lost 7 bases. This CDR3 region has 16 residues. Germline V lookup: CDR1 MGHRA, CDR2 YSYEKL. This CDR3 reads CASSQDVPGQGEKLFF. CDR3 in DNA: TGCGCCAGCAGCCAAGATGTACCGGGACAGGGTGAAAAACTGTTTTTT.

V usage is TRBV12-3 or TRBV12-4 and J usage is TRBJ2-1; 7 bases agree with TRBD2. Unmatched junction bases numbered 10, after V lost 5 bases and J lost 6 bases. The CDR3 runs to 15 residues. The CDR3 here is CASSELLATTNEQFF. The CDR3, as DNA: TGTGCCAGCAGTGAATTACTAGCGACCACCAATGAGCAGTTCTTC.

This clonotype was seen only once. The chain employs TRBV9 and TRBJ1-2; perhaps TRBD1 as D (6 bases). The CDR3 spans 15 residues. Germline V gene sequence: CDR1 SGDLS, CDR2 YYNGEE. V lost 4 bases and J lost 1, with 14 bases in between. This CDR3 reads CASSPSDSFNYGYTF. In DNA, the CDR3 is TGTGCCAGCAGCCCTTCGGACAGTTTTAACTATGGCTACACCTTC.

Written as DNA, the CDR3 is TGTGCCAGCAGTGACCCCGGAGGAAAACTGTTTTTT. Translating gives CASSDPGGKLFF. This chain connects TRBV25-1 to TRBJ1-4, with D unresolved. This CDR3 contains 12 residues. Trimming took 3 bases from V and 10 from J, leaving 9 bases between them. From germline, CDR1 is MGHDK and CDR2 SYGVNS.

This clonotype was counted between two and nine times. The chain carries TRBV7-6 and TRBJ2-7; D may correspond to TRBD1 or TRBD2 (6 bases each). The CDR3 runs 17 residues. CDR1 and CDR2 from the germline V gene are SGHVS and FNYEAQ. V lost 1 base and J lost 3, with 19 bases in between. In DNA, the CDR3 is TGTGCCAGCAGCTTAGGCAGGGGATTAGGTAGCGGCTACGAGCAGTACTTC. It translates to CASSLGRGLGSGYEQYF. Full variable domain (outside the CDR3, taken from reference TRBV7-6 and TRBJ2-7): GAGVSQSPRYKVTKRGQDVALRCDPISGHVSLYWYRQALGQGPEFLTYFNYEAQQDKSGLPNDRFSAERPEGSISTLTIQRTEQRDSAMYRCASSLGRGLGSGYEQYFGPGTRLTVT.

V gene TRBV7-6 combines with J gene TRBJ1-1; 9 nucleotides line up with TRBD1. The CDR3 is 16 residues long. J lost 6 bases, V lost 4 bases, and 12 bases had no gene match. Germline lookup yields CDR1 SGHVS and CDR2 FNYEAQ. The CDR3 loop reads CASSSLPGQGLPEAFF. For the CDR3, the DNA is TGTGCCAGCAGCTCCTTACCGGGACAGGGATTGCCTGAAGCTTTCTTT.

V usage is TRBV19 and J usage is TRBJ2-2, with unresolved D. The CDR3 has 16 amino acids. Germline loops: CDR1 LNHDA, CDR2 SQIVND (reference sequence). Trimming shortened V by 6 bases and J by 4 bases, and 18 bases separated the two germline ends. CDR3 nucleotide sequence: TGTGCCAGTAGCATTGTGTCGGTACCGAGCACCGGGGAGCTGTTTTTT. Encoded protein: CASSIVSVPSTGELFF.

This clonotype was counted between two and nine times. The CDR3, as DNA: TGCAGTGCTAGAGGACTAGCGGGGAGGGATGAGCAGTTCTTC. It specifies CSARGLAGRDEQFF. The chain is built from TRBV20-1 and TRBJ2-1; TRBD2 agrees at 11 bases. CDR3 length: 14 residues. V was clipped by 1 base and J by 8 bases; unmatched bases: 4. Germline V CDR1 and CDR2: DFQATT, SNEGSKA (reference sequence).

J is TRBJ2-3 and V is TRBV20-1; weak D call: TRBD1 (5 bases). CDR3 length equals 14 residues. Germline CDR1 is DFQATT and CDR2 is SNEGSKA (reference sequence). V was trimmed by 5 bases and J by 0 bases, leaving 12 bases between them. For the CDR3, the DNA is TGCAGTGCTCCTGACAGATTGAGCACAGATACGCAGTATTTT. This sequence encodes CSAPDRLSTDTQYF.

Only a few counts were recorded for this clonotype. The rearrangement links TRBV27 to TRBJ2-7; TRBD2 aligns across 8 bases. The CDR3 runs 13 residues. The junction had 2 bases not matched to a gene; V was cut back by 4 bases and J by 3 bases. CDR1 is MNHEY, CDR2 SMNVEV, per germline (reference sequence). CDR3 loop: CASSWSGSYEQYF. DNA for the CDR3: TGTGCCAGCAGTTGGAGCGGGAGCTACGAGCAGTACTTC.

This chain uses TRBV5-1 with TRBJ2-1; D not certain. Trimming shortened V by 0 bases and J by 1 base, and 8 bases separated the two germline ends. The CDR3 has 15 amino acids. The germline CDR1 and CDR2 sequences are SGHRS and YFSETQ. CDR3 in amino acids: CASSLGQRSYNEQFF. The CDR3 DNA is TGCGCCAGCAGCTTGGGGCAGAGATCCTACAATGAGCAGTTCTTC.

This clonotype was observed once. V and J are TRBV20-1 and TRBJ1-1, with unresolved D. The germline CDR1 and CDR2 sequences are DFQATT and SNEGSKA (reference sequence). This CDR3 spans 13 amino acids. The germline V and J ends were trimmed by 2 bases and 1 base, with 8 bases remaining between them. CDR3: CSARQVPNTEAFF. CDR3 bases: TGCAGTGCTAGACAGGTTCCGAACACTGAAGCTTTCTTT.

This clonotype was seen more than once but under ten times. The V call is TRBV7-2, the J call TRBJ2-7; 10 nucleotides align to TRBD1. V gave up 5 bases and J gave up 3 bases; unmatched junction bases: 7. Germline V gives CDR1 SGHTA, CDR2 FQGNSA. The CDR3 extends over 15 amino acids. CDR3 sequence: CASSQTGQGVYEQYF. The CDR3 nucleotides read TGTGCCAGCAGCCAGACTGGACAGGGGGTCTACGAGCAGTACTTC. Full variable domain (remainder filled in from reference TRBV7-2 and TRBJ2-7): GAGVSQSPSNKVTEKGKDVELRCDPISGHTALYWYRQSLGQGLEFLIYFQGNSAPDKSGLPSDRFSAERTGGSVSTLTIQRTQQEDSAVYLCASSQTGQGVYEQYFGPGTRLTVT.

This clonotype was seen just once. The V gene is TRBV28, the J gene TRBJ2-7, with D possibly being TRBD1 (5 bases). V shed 5 bases and J shed 5 bases, with 10 bases lying between them. The germline CDR1 and CDR2 sequences are MDHEN and SYDVKM. The CDR3 spans 12 residues. The CDR3 region has the DNA TGTGCCAGCAGTCTGGACACGGACGAGCAGTACTTC. As protein: CASSLDTDEQYF.

This clonotype was counted between two and nine times. The chain employs TRBV27 and TRBJ1-6, with 8 positions matching TRBD1. With 4 bases clipped from V and 7 bases from J, the junction kept 0 bases outside the gene matches. The CDR3 totals 13 residues. Germline V lookup: CDR1 MNHEY, CDR2 SMNVEV (reference sequence). CDR3 residues: CASSWTGNSPLHF. The CDR3 coding sequence is TGTGCCAGCAGTTGGACAGGGAATTCACCCCTCCACTTT.

Comments on this clonotype: At one end, the junction sequence differs from germline, possibly due to a read error. The V call is TRBV6-5, the J call TRBJ2-3; D possibly corresponds to TRBD2 (5 bases). Germline loops: CDR1 MNHEY, CDR2 SVGAGI. The CDR3 is made up of 14 amino acids. CDR3 coding DNA: TGTGCCAGCAGTGTGGCCGCTAGCAGAGATACGCAGTATTTT. Translation: CASSVAASRDTQYF.

This chain joins TRBV19 and TRBJ1-4, with TRBD1 as a possible D gene (5 bases). The CDR3 is 12 residues long. CDR1 and CDR2 (germline): LNHDA, SQIVND (reference sequence). V was cut by 6 bases and J by 6 bases, with 8 bases left in between. The CDR3 bases are TGTGCCAGTAGGACAGCCTATGAAAAACTGTTTTTT. Residues: CASRTAYEKLFF.

The chain uses TRBV19 and TRBJ1-5, with D uncertain. V was clipped by 1 base and J by 7 bases, with 5 bases between them. Germline CDR1 is LNHDA and CDR2 is SQIVND (reference sequence). The CDR3 runs 12 residues. Written as DNA, the CDR3 is TGTGCCAGTAGTATAGGTCGCCAGCCCCAGCATTTT. Translation: CASSIGRQPQHF. The full variable domain, with the rest looked up from reference TRBV19 and TRBJ1-5, is DGGITQSPKYLFRKEGQNVTLSCEQNLNHDAMYWYRQDPGQGLRLIYYSQIVNDFQKGDIAEGYSVSREKKESFPLTVTSAQKNPTAFYLCASSIGRQPQHFGDGTRLSIL.

In the case of this clonotype: A clone one base away is much larger, so this may be a read error. The chain couples TRBV7-2 to TRBJ2-7; D ambiguous. Looked up from germline, CDR1 is SGHTA and CDR2 is FQGNSA. CDR3 size: 13 residues. The V end lost 9 bases, the J end lost 7 bases, and 19 bases lay between the germline ends. The CDR3 DNA sequence: TGTGCCAGTTGTACTGTTGGCGGTAGGGAGCAGTACTTC. It translates to CASCTVGGREQYF.

The rearrangement joins TRBV19 to TRBJ2-1; D not resolved. Deletions cut 3 bases from V and 4 bases from J, with 16 bases between. The CDR3 runs to 16 residues. In germline, CDR1 is LNHDA, CDR2 SQIVND (reference sequence). This CDR3 reads CASSIFFMGLYNEQFF. The CDR3 nucleotides are TGTGCCAGTAGTATTTTTTTTATGGGGTTATACAATGAGCAGTTCTTC.

The rearrangement links TRBV20-1 to TRBJ1-1; D remains unclear. The CDR3 loop spans 13 amino acids. The germline gives CDR1 DFQATT, CDR2 SNEGSKA (reference sequence). The V gene lost 6 bases and the J gene lost 0 bases, with 11 bases spanning the gap. The CDR3 here is CSAPRNLNTEAFF. The CDR3 nucleotides read TGCAGTGCCCCGAGGAATCTGAACACTGAAGCTTTCTTT.

The V call is TRBV14, the J call TRBJ2-1, with D perhaps matching TRBD2 (5 bases). The CDR3 covers 17 residues. The V end was cut by 3 bases, the J end by 1 base, with 16 bases between. Germline-derived CDR1 and CDR2 are SGHDN and FVKESK. CDR3 amino acids: CASSQPAAAASYNEQFF. The CDR3 bases are TGTGCCAGCAGCCAGCCAGCGGCAGCGGCGTCCTACAATGAGCAGTTCTTC.

The CDR3 protein is CASRPDRGDTGELFF. The CDR3 DNA follows: TGTGCCAGCAGGCCGGACAGGGGGGACACCGGGGAGCTGTTTTTT. The chain recombines TRBV7-6 with TRBJ2-2; the match to TRBD1 covers 10 bases. V shed 6 bases, J shed 3 bases, and the junction held 4 bases outside the gene matches. The germline CDR1 and CDR2 sequences are SGHVS and FNYEAQ. This CDR3 spans 15 amino acids.

CDR3 sequence reads: CASSLAHQGEGYTF. Written as DNA, the CDR3 is TGTGCCAGCAGCTTAGCTCATCAGGGCGAAGGCTACACCTTC. The chain is built from TRBV7-9 and TRBJ1-2; tentative D call: TRBD1 (5 bases). This CDR3 is built from 14 residues. V lost 0 bases, J lost 8 bases, and 13 bases lay in between. Looked up from germline, CDR1 is SEHNR and CDR2 is FQNEAQ (reference sequence).

This clonotype was seen once. The genes are TRBV9 and TRBJ2-2, with TRBD2 matching 8 bases. The CDR3 length is 15 residues. The J segment lost 10 bases and the V segment lost 3 bases, leaving 11 bases of the junction unmatched. Germline CDR1 reads SGDLS; CDR2 reads YYNGEE. DNA for the CDR3: TGTGCCAGCAGCGCCTACGGGAGGGGAATGTCGGAGCTGTTTTTT. Its translation: CASSAYGRGMSELFF.

CDR3: CASSSRETHQPQHF. CDR3 nucleotides: TGTGCCAGCAGTTCCAGAGAGACGCACCAGCCCCAGCATTTT. V and J are TRBV12-3 or TRBV12-4 and TRBJ1-5; D is unclear. This CDR3 region has 14 residues. Trimming took 4 bases from V and 7 from J, leaving 14 bases between them.

This clonotype was observed a handful of times. The chain joins TRBV12-3 or TRBV12-4 to TRBJ2-5; 9 bases match TRBD1. The CDR3 totals 14 residues. The junction had 6 bases not matched to a gene; V was cut back by 5 bases and J by 5 bases. The CDR3 is CASSTQGARETQYF. For the CDR3, the DNA is TGTGCCAGCAGTACACAGGGGGCGCGGGAGACCCAGTACTTC.

V and J are TRBV30 and TRBJ2-7; TRBD1 agrees at 7 bases. CDR1 and CDR2 from the germline V gene are GTSNPN and SVGIG (reference sequence). This CDR3 has 14 amino acids. V gave up 7 bases and J gave up 0 bases; unmatched junction bases: 9. CDR3 sequence reads: CALDRQGSSYEQYF. The CDR3 nucleotides read TGTGCCTTGGACCGACAGGGAAGCTCCTACGAGCAGTACTTC.

This clonotype turned up a few times. The CDR3 region is CASDHWGYSNQPQHF. DNA of the CDR3: TGTGCCAGCGACCACTGGGGTTATAGCAATCAGCCCCAGCATTTT. This chain joins TRBV19 and TRBJ1-5, with D unresolved. V was pared by 9 bases and J by 0 bases, with 15 bases between. There are 15 residues in the CDR3. Germline V lookup: CDR1 LNHDA, CDR2 SQIVND (reference sequence).